A single sample gave rise to the 14 T cell receptor beta chains below, sequenced in a study of response to subunit inactivated influenza vaccine. Using its own MiXCR run on the RT-PCR reads, TCRdb lists one record per CDR3 protein. The sample holds fewer than 700,000 distinct CDR3 sequences, 13% seen once. The sample in question was PBMCs from blood, obtained 45 days after vaccination. Source of these receptors: a man aged 50 or older who received an inactivated influenza vaccine.

This clonotype was counted many times. The chain carries TRBV10-3 and TRBJ1-1; D might be TRBD1 (5 bases). The CDR3 loop spans 15 amino acids. Germline V gene lookup returns CDR1 ENHRY and CDR2 SYGVKD. Deletions cut 7 bases from V and 0 bases from J, with 15 bases between. CDR3 sequence reads: CAIKTDFYMNTEAFF. The DNA for the CDR3 is TGTGCCATCAAGACAGACTTCTACATGAACACTGAAGCTTTCTTT.

This clonotype was recorded a few times. V is TRBV9 and J is TRBJ2-2; 8 nucleotides agree with TRBD2. The CDR3 sequence is 16 residues long. Germline V gene lookup returns CDR1 SGDLS and CDR2 YYNGEE. The V segment lost 0 bases and the J segment 5 bases; nucleotides outside the gene matches: 6. CDR3 nucleotides: TGTGCCAGCAGCGTAGACGAGGTAGCGGGGACCGGGGAGCTGTTTTTT. This sequence encodes CASSVDEVAGTGELFF. Using reference TRBV9 and TRBJ2-2 for the parts outside the CDR3, the full variable domain is DSGVTQTPKHLITATGQRVTLRCSPRSGDLSVYWYQQSLDQGLQFLIQYYNGEERAKGNILERFSAQQFPDLHSELNLSSLELGDSALYFCASSVDEVAGTGELFFGEGSRLTVL.

This clonotype came up once. The CDR3 DNA reads as TGTGCCAGCTCACCCGGGACAGGGGGAGCTGAAGCTTTCTTT. Protein: CASSPGTGGAEAFF. The genes are TRBV18 and TRBJ1-1, with 11 bases lining up with TRBD1. The V segment lost 3 bases and the J segment 6 bases; nucleotides outside the gene matches: 3. The CDR3 loop spans 14 amino acids. Per germline, CDR1 KGHSH and CDR2 LQKENI. The full variable domain, with the rest looked up from reference TRBV18 and TRBJ1-1, is NAGVMQNPRHLVRRRGQEARLRCSPMKGHSHVYWYRQLPEEGLKFMVYLQKENIIDESGMPKERFSAEFPKEGPSILRIQQVVRGDSAAYFCASSPGTGGAEAFFGQGTRLTVV.

There are many counts of this clonotype. The chain recombines TRBV5-1 with TRBJ2-2; 11 nucleotides match TRBD2. The junction had 10 bases not matched to a gene; V was cut back by 8 bases and J by 4 bases. Per germline, CDR1 SGHRS and CDR2 YFSETQ. The CDR3 covers 16 residues. The CDR3 DNA reads as TGCGCCAGTTGGCCTAGCGGGAGGCTGAGCACCGGGGAGCTGTTTTTT. It specifies CASWPSGRLSTGELFF.

The sample holds a few counts of this clonotype. The chain combines TRBV20-1 with TRBJ2-1; possible D gene TRBD2, 5 bases. The CDR3 has 10 amino acids. V gave up 7 bases and J gave up 9 bases, with 10 bases separating them. Germline CDR1 is DFQATT and CDR2 is SNEGSKA (reference sequence). The CDR3 here is CSGRGSEQFF. CDR3 nucleotide sequence: TGCAGTGGACGGGGAAGTGAGCAGTTCTTC.

The chain carries TRBV20-1 and TRBJ2-5; TRBD2 agrees at 7 bases. The junction had 15 bases not matched to a gene; V was cut back by 8 bases and J by 6 bases. The CDR3 sequence is 14 residues long. Germline CDR1 DFQATT, CDR2 SNEGSKA (reference sequence). CDR3 sequence (DNA): TGCAGTCCTCGGGGGGATATAGCGGTTAAGACCCAGTACTTC. Amino acid sequence: CSPRGDIAVKTQYF.

The sample holds many counts of this clonotype. V and J are TRBV7-3 and TRBJ2-2, with unresolved D. The CDR3 contains 12 residues. Germline CDR1 reads SGHTA; CDR2 reads FQGTGA. Trimming stripped 1 base from V and 6 bases from J, with 3 bases between. The DNA of the CDR3 is TGTGCCAGCAGCTTAAGACCCGGGGAGCTGTTTTTT. It is translated as CASSLRPGELFF.

J is TRBJ1-3 and V is TRBV4-3; no firm D call. Trimming left V 4 bases short and J 0 bases short, with 13 bases between. Germline lookup yields CDR1 LGHNA and CDR2 YSLEER. The length of the CDR3 is 16 residues. CDR3 loop: CASSPADYSSGNTIYF. The CDR3 DNA reads as TGCGCCAGCAGCCCCGCAGACTATTCCTCTGGAAACACCATATATTTT.

The V call is TRBV10-3, the J call TRBJ2-1; 7 bases match TRBD2. J lost 7 bases, V lost 0 bases, and 12 bases had no gene match. Germline assignment: CDR1 ENHRY and CDR2 SYGVKD. CDR3 length equals 17 residues. CDR3 protein: CAISESGIGGGKNEQFF. CDR3 DNA sequence: TGTGCCATCAGTGAGTCTGGTATCGGCGGGGGTAAGAATGAGCAGTTCTTC.

This clonotype was seen a handful of times. The gene calls are TRBV7-9 and TRBJ2-5; 8 bases match TRBD2. V shed 4 bases and J 0 bases; nucleotides not matched to a gene: 4. The CDR3 runs 15 residues. CDR1 SEHNR and CDR2 FQNEAQ come from the germline V gene (reference sequence). The CDR3 nucleotides read TGTGCCAGCAGCTCTAGCGGGTTCGACCAAGAGACCCAGTACTTC. Its protein is CASSSSGFDQETQYF.

This clonotype was observed at least ten times. The rearrangement links TRBV20-1 to TRBJ2-7; D may be TRBD2 (6 bases). From germline, CDR1 is DFQATT and CDR2 SNEGSKA (reference sequence). V lost 4 bases, J lost 5 bases, and 18 bases lay in between. The CDR3 spans 14 residues. The CDR3 DNA reads TGCAGTGCTACCCCGGCAGGGAGGTGGAACGAGCAGTACTTC. This translates into CSATPAGRWNEQYF.

This clonotype has only a few counts. The rearrangement uses TRBV6-2 or TRBV6-3 and TRBJ2-5; 7 nucleotides line up with TRBD2. This CDR3 contains 16 residues. V lost 6 bases to trimming and J lost 3 bases; unmatched junction nucleotides: 13. CDR1 and CDR2 (germline): MNHEY, SVGEGT. The CDR3 here is CASRLGGGISEETQYF. For the CDR3, the DNA is TGTGCCAGCAGGCTGGGGGGGGGAATATCCGAAGAGACCCAGTACTTC.

Many counts were recorded for this clonotype. The V gene is TRBV5-1, the J gene TRBJ1-2; a possible D gene is TRBD1 (5 bases). With 4 bases removed from V and 0 bases from J, the gap between germline ends came to 13 bases. Germline values: CDR1 SGHRS, CDR2 YFSETQ. This CDR3 spans 15 amino acids. The CDR3 protein is CASSREWGSNYGYTF. The DNA of the CDR3 is TGCGCCAGCAGCCGGGAGTGGGGGTCTAACTATGGCTACACCTTC. Full variable domain (rest looked up from reference TRBV5-1 and TRBJ1-2): KAGVTQTPRYLIKTRGQQVTLSCSPISGHRSVSWYQQTPGQGLQFLFEYFSETQRNKGNFPGRFSGRQFSNSRSEMNVSTLELGDSALYLCASSREWGSNYGYTFGSGTRLTVV.

The chain carries TRBV7-8 and TRBJ2-7; 8 bases fit TRBD1. Trimming cost V 1 base and J 7 bases; bases outside gene matches: 6. The CDR3 runs 14 residues. Per germline, CDR1 SGHVS and CDR2 FQNEAQ. The CDR3 DNA is TGTGCCAGCAGCTTAGGGACAGGGATGCGGGAGCAGTACTTC. It yields the protein CASSLGTGMREQYF.